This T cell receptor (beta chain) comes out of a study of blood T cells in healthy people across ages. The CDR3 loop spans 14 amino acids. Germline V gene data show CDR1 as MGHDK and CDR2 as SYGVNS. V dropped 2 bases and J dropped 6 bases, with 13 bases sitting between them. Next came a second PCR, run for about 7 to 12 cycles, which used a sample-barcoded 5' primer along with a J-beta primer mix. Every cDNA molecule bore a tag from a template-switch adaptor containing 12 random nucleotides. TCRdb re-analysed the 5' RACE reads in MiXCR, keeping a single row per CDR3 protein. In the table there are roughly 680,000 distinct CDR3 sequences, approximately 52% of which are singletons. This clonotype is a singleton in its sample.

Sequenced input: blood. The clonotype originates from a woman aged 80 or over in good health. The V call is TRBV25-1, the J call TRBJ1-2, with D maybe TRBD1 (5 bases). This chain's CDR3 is CASSENQWGNGYTF. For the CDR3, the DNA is TGTGCCAGCAGTGAAAATCAGTGGGGGAATGGCTACACCTTC.